The 25 T cell receptor beta chains below were found in one sample sequenced in a study of CD8 T cells in Susac syndrome. Random hexamers were used to reverse transcribe 0.5 to 1 ug of RNA. TCRdb ran MiXCR on the immunoSEQ multiplex PCR reads and lists one entry per CDR3 protein. The sample contains around 200,000 distinct CDR3 sequences, 85% to 95% of which appear only once. The sample was CD4+ T cells from PBMCs. The receptors originated from a human donor in good health.

V usage is TRBV19 and J usage is TRBJ2-2, with D perhaps assigned TRBD1 or TRBD2 (5 bases each). Trimming pared 5 bases from V and 0 bases from J, leaving 13 bases between. The CDR3 contains 16 residues. Germline assignment: CDR1 LNHDA and CDR2 SQIVND (reference sequence). CDR3 bases: TGTGCCAGTAGTCTAACTAGGGACCCGAACACCGGGGAGCTGTTTTTT. Its protein product is CASSLTRDPNTGELFF.

The chain is built from TRBV20-1 and TRBJ1-5, with a possible D match to TRBD1 (6 bases). CDR3 length: 15 residues. Germline V gene data show CDR1 as DFQATT and CDR2 as SNEGSKA (reference sequence). V was clipped by 6 bases and J by 0 bases, with 15 bases between them. CDR3 sequence reads: CSAAPTGLSNQPQHF. The CDR3, as DNA: TGCAGTGCAGCGCCAACAGGGCTTAGCAATCAGCCCCAGCATTTT.

The chain uses TRBV28 and TRBJ1-5; D is unresolved. V was shortened by 2 bases and J by 4 bases, with 9 bases between the two germline ends. The CDR3 is 14 residues long. Germline loops: CDR1 MDHEN, CDR2 SYDVKM. The DNA of the CDR3 is TGTGCCAGCAGTTTAATGTCGGGGAATCAGCCCCAGCATTTT. This codes for CASSLMSGNQPQHF.

The chain recombines TRBV30 with TRBJ2-7; TRBD2 aligns across 7 bases. V dropped 4 bases and J dropped 7; count of bases not matched to a gene: 13. The germline V gene encodes CDR1 GTSNPN and CDR2 SVGIG (reference sequence). The CDR3 contains 14 residues. CDR3 sequence reads: CAWKKVPGREEQYV. In DNA, the CDR3 is TGTGCCTGGAAAAAGGTCCCGGGGCGGGAGGAGCAGTACGTC.

The chain recombines TRBV20-1 with TRBJ1-2; TRBD1 agrees at 10 bases. CDR3 size: 14 residues. Germline V gives CDR1 DFQATT, CDR2 SNEGSKA (reference sequence). V lost 6 bases, J lost 7 bases, and 11 bases stayed unmatched. The CDR3 coding sequence is TGCAGTGCCCGGACAGGGGGAGGGCCAGCTGGCTACACCTTC. Protein sequence: CSARTGGGPAGYTF.

The V gene is TRBV6-2 or TRBV6-3, the J gene TRBJ2-7; the match to TRBD1 covers 8 bases. Trimming cost V 7 bases and J 2 bases; bases outside gene matches: 1. This CDR3 comprises 12 residues. Germline V gene lookup returns CDR1 MNHEY and CDR2 SVGEGT. This CDR3 reads CASKQGAYEQYF. CDR3 nucleotide sequence: TGTGCCAGCAAACAGGGGGCCTACGAGCAGTACTTC.

The chain recombines TRBV29-1 with TRBJ1-1; 7 bases fit TRBD1. This CDR3 spans 14 amino acids. J lost 2 bases, V lost 6 bases, and 9 bases had no gene match. Germline loops: CDR1 SQVTM, CDR2 ANQGSEA. CDR3 DNA sequence: TGCAGCGTAGGGACAGTTAGAGGAAACACTGAAGCTTTCTTT. Its protein is CSVGTVRGNTEAFF.

This rearrangement joins TRBV6-5 to TRBJ1-5; the D gene is possibly TRBD1 (6 bases). The V and J ends lost 6 bases and 7 bases respectively, with 13 bases between them. CDR3 length: 13 residues. CDR1 is MNHEY, CDR2 SVGAGI, per germline. CDR3 DNA: TGTGCCAGCAGCCGCACAGGGATACAGCCCCAGCATTTT. It translates to CASSRTGIQPQHF.

CDR3 protein: CARTSGSTPGGTQYF. The CDR3 region has the DNA TGTGCCAGAACTAGCGGGAGTACCCCTGGAGGGACCCAGTACTTC. V and J are TRBV7-2 and TRBJ2-5, with 11 nucleotides matching TRBD2. CDR1 SGHTA and CDR2 FQGNSA come from the germline V gene. The trim removed 9 bases at V and 7 bases at J, leaving 13 bases unmatched. This CDR3 has 15 amino acids. Looking up the rest from reference TRBV7-2 and TRBJ2-5 gives the full variable domain: GAGVSQSPSNKVTEKGKDVELRCDPISGHTALYWYRQSLGQGLEFLIYFQGNSAPDKSGLPSDRFSAERTGGSVSTLTIQRTQQEDSAVYLCARTSGSTPGGTQYFGPGTRLLVL.

The V gene is TRBV10-2, the J gene TRBJ1-1, with D perhaps TRBD1 (6 bases). Germline V gene lookup returns CDR1 WSHSY and CDR2 SAAADI. Trimming removed 3 bases from V and 1 base from J, with 12 bases in between. The length of the CDR3 is 15 residues. In nucleotides, the CDR3 is TGCGCCAGCAGTGACCTTTGGGGGGCGAACACTGAAGCTTTCTTT. Translating it yields CASSDLWGANTEAFF.

The chain combines TRBV15 with TRBJ2-1, with TRBD2 matching 8 bases. From germline, CDR1 is LNHNV and CDR2 YYDKDF (reference sequence). V lost 5 bases, J lost 6 bases, and 12 bases stayed unmatched. This CDR3 is 16 amino acids long. The CDR3 loop reads CATSRLAAGGSNEQFF. For the CDR3, the DNA is TGTGCCACCAGCCGTCTCGCTGCGGGAGGTAGCAATGAGCAGTTCTTC.

The genes are TRBV7-9 and TRBJ1-2; the match to TRBD1 covers 7 bases. The CDR3 loop spans 15 amino acids. V was clipped by 4 bases and J by 3 bases; unmatched bases: 8. Germline V gene sequence: CDR1 SEHNR, CDR2 FQNEAQ (reference sequence). The CDR3 DNA reads TGTGCCAGCAGCTCCGCCTCTGGGACAGACTATGGCTACACCTTC. Its protein product is CASSSASGTDYGYTF.

The chain is built from TRBV3-1 and TRBJ1-1; 7 bases map to TRBD1. From germline, CDR1 is LGHDT and CDR2 YNNKEL (reference sequence). CDR3 length: 19 residues. Trimming cost V 1 base and J 1 base; bases outside gene matches: 15. Here the CDR3 reads CASSQGHLFGTERNTEAFF. CDR3 DNA: TGTGCCAGCAGCCAAGGCCATTTGTTTGGGACAGAGAGGAACACTGAAGCTTTCTTT.

The chain carries TRBV11-2 and TRBJ1-2, with D uncertain. Germline loops: CDR1 SGHAT, CDR2 FQNNGV. Trimming took off 5 bases at V and 7 bases at J, with 17 bases between the two ends. The CDR3 sequence is 14 residues long. The CDR3 spells CASSPSGGIGGYTF. The CDR3 DNA reads TGTGCCAGCAGCCCCTCCGGTGGAATCGGTGGCTACACCTTC.

The chain is built from TRBV4-3 and TRBJ2-3, with D hard to call. V was shortened by 0 bases and J by 4 bases, with 5 bases between the two germline ends. This CDR3 has 13 residues. Germline V gives CDR1 LGHNA, CDR2 YSLEER. The CDR3 here is CASSQDRPDTQYF. CDR3 nucleotides: TGCGCCAGCAGCCAAGATCGGCCAGATACGCAGTATTTT.

The chain employs TRBV5-1 and TRBJ2-3; D unclear. Between the trimmed V and J ends, which lost 4 bases and 0 bases, there was a span of 15 bases. The CDR3 length is 16 residues. Germline CDR1 and CDR2: SGHRS and YFSETQ. The CDR3 nucleotides read TGCGCCAGCAGCATCCAAGGCCCCACAAGCACAGATACGCAGTATTTT. Encoded protein: CASSIQGPTSTDTQYF.

V usage is TRBV6-1 and J usage is TRBJ2-7, with TRBD1 matching 8 bases. CDR3 length equals 14 residues. Per the germline V gene, CDR1 is MNHNS and CDR2 is SASEGT. The ends lost 7 bases at V and 2 bases at J; junction bases unmatched: 7. The CDR3: CASTPGQGAYEQYV. CDR3 nucleotides: TGTGCCAGCACCCCCGGACAGGGCGCCTACGAGCAGTACGTC.

The chain is built from TRBV29-1 and TRBJ1-2, with TRBD1 matching over 8 bases. Losses at the gene ends were 7 bases for V and 4 bases for J; bases not matched to a gene: 5. Per the germline V gene, CDR1 is SQVTM and CDR2 is ANQGSEA. The CDR3 extends over 12 amino acids. For the CDR3, the DNA is TGCAGCGGAAATGACAGGGGCTATGGCTACACCTTC. It yields the protein CSGNDRGYGYTF.

V and J are TRBV29-1 and TRBJ1-1; a weak D match, TRBD1 (5 bases). Per the germline V gene, CDR1 is SQVTM and CDR2 is ANQGSEA. This CDR3 spans 13 amino acids. Trimming removed 7 bases at V and 1 base at J, with 13 bases between. DNA of the CDR3: TGCAGCGGATGGGACGGACCGAACACTGAAGCTTTCTTT. Translation: CSGWDGPNTEAFF.

This clonotype was recorded only once. The rearrangement joins TRBV30 to TRBJ2-5, with TRBD1 as a possible D gene (6 bases). The CDR3 is 13 amino acids. Germline-derived CDR1 and CDR2 are GTSNPN and SVGIG (reference sequence). V was cut by 1 base and J by 5 bases, with 11 bases left in between. The CDR3 here is CAWSANRVETQYF. In DNA, the CDR3 is TGTGCCTGGAGTGCCAACAGGGTGGAGACCCAGTACTTC.

This chain connects TRBV27 to TRBJ1-5, with 9 bases that match TRBD1. The CDR3 contains 16 residues. Losses at the gene ends were 4 bases for V and 2 bases for J; bases not matched to a gene: 6. The germline V gene has CDR1 MNHEY and CDR2 SMNVEV (reference sequence). CDR3 in amino acids: CASSSVTGGGNQPQHF. The CDR3 bases are TGTGCCAGCAGTTCCGTCACAGGGGGCGGCAATCAGCCCCAGCATTTT.

This clonotype is a singleton in its sample. This chain uses TRBV20-1 with TRBJ1-5, with D maybe TRBD1 (6 bases). Germline assignment: CDR1 DFQATT and CDR2 SNEGSKA (reference sequence). The length of the CDR3 is 14 residues. Trimming took off 2 bases at V and 0 bases at J, with 8 bases between the two ends. DNA for the CDR3: TGCAGTGCTAGACGACAGGCTAGCAATCAGCCCCAGCATTTT. It codes for CSARRQASNQPQHF.

This rearrangement joins TRBV9 to TRBJ2-3, with D possibly matching TRBD2 (5 bases). Germline assignment: CDR1 SGDLS and CDR2 YYNGEE. The CDR3 has 15 amino acids. The V end lost 4 bases, the J end lost 2 bases, and 14 bases lay between the germline ends. For the CDR3, the DNA is TGTGCCAGCAGCCCCTCCGGAGGCTTCACAGATACGCAGTATTTT. This encodes CASSPSGGFTDTQYF. The full variable domain, completed using reference TRBV9 and TRBJ2-3, is DSGVTQTPKHLITATGQRVTLRCSPRSGDLSVYWYQQSLDQGLQFLIQYYNGEERAKGNILERFSAQQFPDLHSELNLSSLELGDSALYFCASSPSGGFTDTQYFGPGTRLTVL.

The V gene is TRBV24-1, the J gene TRBJ2-2, with 7 bases matching TRBD1. The germline CDR1 and CDR2 sequences are KGHDR and SFDVKD. The V segment lost 3 bases and the J segment 3 bases; nucleotides outside the gene matches: 6. This CDR3 region has 16 residues. The DNA for the CDR3 is TGTGCCACCAGTGATCAGGCAGGGGGAGACACCGGGGAGCTGTTTTTT. As protein: CATSDQAGGDTGELFF.

V and J are TRBV4-3 and TRBJ1-2, with D uncertain. Between the trimmed V and J ends, which lost 0 bases and 4 bases, there was a span of 9 bases. Looked up from germline, CDR1 is LGHNA and CDR2 is YSLEER. The CDR3 covers 14 residues. In DNA, the CDR3 is TGCGCCAGCAGCCAAGATATGGCGGTCTATGGCTACACCTTC. Translation gives CASSQDMAVYGYTF.